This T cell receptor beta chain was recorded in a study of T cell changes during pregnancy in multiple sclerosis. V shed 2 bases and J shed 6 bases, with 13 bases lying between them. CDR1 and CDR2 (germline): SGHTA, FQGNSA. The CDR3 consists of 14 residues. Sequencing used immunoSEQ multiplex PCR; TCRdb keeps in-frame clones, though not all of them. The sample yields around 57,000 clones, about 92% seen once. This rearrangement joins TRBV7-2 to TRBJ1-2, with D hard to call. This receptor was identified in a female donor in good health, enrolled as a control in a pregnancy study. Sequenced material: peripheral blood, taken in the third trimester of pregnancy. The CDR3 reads CASSLRGPLHGYTF. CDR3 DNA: TGTGCCAGCAGCTTACGGGGTCCCCTCCATGGCTACACCTTC.